The clone carrying this T cell receptor beta chain has just one count. V lost 5 bases and J lost 0, with 13 bases in between. The CDR3 runs to 16 residues. Germline-derived CDR1 and CDR2 are SNHLY and FYNNEI. The sample comes from a study of blood T cell repertoires in COVID-19. Study-wide context: The United States, Italy and Spain provided the acute and convalescent COVID-19 samples. The analysed material was cDNA or gDNA that came from T cells, B-cell-depleted T cells, or PBMCs.

Original processing methods: Nucleated cell counts were estimated from reference gene primer amplification. Sequencing was performed with immunoSEQ multiplex PCR; in TCRdb, only in-frame clones are kept and a portion is missing. D and trimming were read from the DNA, whereas the V and J calls and clone size are those reported in that table. The table records some 110,000 clones, roughly four fifths of them present only once. This chain connects TRBV2 to TRBJ1-4; a weak D match, TRBD1 (5 bases). The sequenced sample consisted of peripheral blood. The origin of this receptor is a woman between 65 and 79 years old with acute or convalescent COVID-19. CDR3 region: CASSLDSPATNEKLFF. The DNA for the CDR3 is TGTGCCAGCAGTCTAGACAGCCCTGCAACTAATGAAAAACTGTTTTTT.